This TCR beta chain was identified in a study of long-term antiretroviral therapy in people with HIV. CDR1 and CDR2 from the germline V gene are DFQATT and SNEGSKA (reference sequence). V dropped 6 bases and J dropped 6 bases, with 8 bases sitting between them. There are 11 residues in the CDR3. The libraries were made with immunoSEQ v3.0 at survey level. Sequencing used immunoSEQ multiplex PCR; TCRdb keeps in-frame clones, though not all of them. This table has tens of thousands of clones, about nine tenths appearing once. This clonotype originated in a man in his fifties or sixties with HIV. The J gene is TRBJ2-2, the V gene TRBV20-1; tentatively, D is TRBD2 (6 bases). Sequencing was performed on unsorted PBMCs, taken approximately 5 years before starting antiretroviral therapy. The CDR3 coding sequence is TGCAGTGCCACGGGAGCCGGGGAGCTGTTTTTT. Translation gives CSATGAGELFF.